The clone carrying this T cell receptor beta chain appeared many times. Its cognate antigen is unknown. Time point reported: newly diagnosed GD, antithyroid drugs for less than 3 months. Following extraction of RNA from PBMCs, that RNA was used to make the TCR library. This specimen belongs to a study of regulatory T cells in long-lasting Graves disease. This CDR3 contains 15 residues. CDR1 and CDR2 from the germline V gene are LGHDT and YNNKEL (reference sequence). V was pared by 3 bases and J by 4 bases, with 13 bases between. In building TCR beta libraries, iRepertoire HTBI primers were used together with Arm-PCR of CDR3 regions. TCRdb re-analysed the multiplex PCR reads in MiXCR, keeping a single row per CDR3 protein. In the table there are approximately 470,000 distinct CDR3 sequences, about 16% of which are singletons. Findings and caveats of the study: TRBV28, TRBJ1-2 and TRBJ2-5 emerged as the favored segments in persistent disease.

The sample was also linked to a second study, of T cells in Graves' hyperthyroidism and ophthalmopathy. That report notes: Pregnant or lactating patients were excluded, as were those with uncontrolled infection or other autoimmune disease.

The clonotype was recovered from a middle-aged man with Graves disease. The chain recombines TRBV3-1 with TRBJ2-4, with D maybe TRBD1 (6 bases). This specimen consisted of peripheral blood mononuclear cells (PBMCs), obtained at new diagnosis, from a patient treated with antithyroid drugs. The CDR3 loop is CASSQGRGLKNIQYF. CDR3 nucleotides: TGTGCCAGCAGCCAGGGCAGGGGATTGAAAAACATTCAGTACTTC.